This T cell receptor (beta chain) was recovered during a study of cytomegalovirus exposure and HLA in healthy donors. General observations from the study: Among the most significant clusters, several appeared linked to common viral pathogens in a later analysis. V- and J-gene trimming in TCR beta was tied to a missense DCLRE1C variant by an analysis performed later. About 87% or about 30% of the time was how often most TCR beta V segments were productive, according to an earlier analysis.

This clone came up a few times. What it binds is not known. The CDR3 loop spans 13 amino acids. Trimming removed 5 bases from V and 4 bases from J, with 11 bases in between. CDR1 is SEHNR, CDR2 FQNEAQ, per germline (reference sequence). A multiplex PCR was run with 60 Vbeta primers and 13 Jbeta primers. Only in-frame clones appear in the TCRdb table, and some are missing; sequencing was by immunoSEQ multiplex PCR. The data hold 85,000 to 120,000 clones, with about four fifths observed a single time. Sequencing was performed on PBMCs. This chain connects TRBV7-9 to TRBJ1-2; D gene uncertain. This TCR was recovered from a woman between 45 and 65 years old in good health and CMV-seropositive. CDR3 nucleotide sequence: TGTGCCAGCAGCCCCGCAGAATTCTATGGCTACACCTTC. This sequence encodes CASSPAEFYGYTF. Using reference TRBV7-9 and TRBJ1-2 for the parts outside the CDR3, the full variable domain is DTGVSQNPRHKITKRGQNVTFRCDPISEHNRLYWYRQTLGQGPEFLTYFQNEAQLEKSRLLSDRFSAERPKGSFSTLEIQRTEQGDSAMYLCASSPAEFYGYTFGSGTRLTVV.